This entry features one T cell receptor beta chain sequence. Its specificity is unknown. The read ends 3 residues shy of where the CDR3 ends; the end is completed using the germline J gene. The source of the sample is a study of T cells in women clearing cervical HPV infection. In the study overall: Blood came at first lesion visit for cases, post-clearance for controls. Case blood was drawn a median about 150 days after lesion detection.

Broader study findings: Richness differences could reflect unmeasured T-cell content per sample.

Dot-blot hybridization genotyped cervical HPV amplified with MY09/MY11 PCR. There are 16 residues in the CDR3. J gave up 0 bases and V 0 bases, and 2 bases lay outside the gene matches. Germline V gives CDR1 SGHRS, CDR2 YFSETQ. Sequencing was performed with immunoSEQ multiplex PCR; in TCRdb, only in-frame clones are kept and a portion is missing. The listing records around 22,000 clones. The chain employs TRBV5-1 and TRBJ2-5, with 10 nucleotides matching TRBD1. The sequence came from a woman aged 18 to 75 with a cervical HPV16 infection that either progressed to CIN3+ or cleared (not recorded which). The sample was blood buffy coat. CDR3 sequence reads: CASSLGTGGYQETQYF. The DNA read from the CDR3 is TGCGCCAGCAGCTTGGGGACAGGGGGGTACCAAGAGACC. Based on the CDR3 plus reference TRBV5-1 and TRBJ2-5, the full variable domain is KAGVTQTPRYLIKTRGQQVTLSCSPISGHRSVSWYQQTPGQGLQFLFEYFSETQRNKGNFPGRFSGRQFSNSRSEMNVSTLELGDSALYLCASSLGTGGYQETQYFGPGTRLLVL.